Listed here are 16 T cell receptor beta chains from one sample, sequenced in a study of radiation and T cells in renal cell carcinoma. Time point denoted: blood 4 weeks post-SBRT, at nephrectomy. As for treatment: 15 Gy SBRT to primary tumor, nephrectomy 4 weeks later. The repertoire was sequenced with immunoSEQ multiplex PCR; TCRdb's copy has only in-frame clones and lacks some. The repertoire holds more than 60,000 clones, around four fifths seen once, with over 2% in the top ten. This specimen was blood, taken from a patient whose treatment included radiotherapy and nephrectomy. The receptors were sampled from a woman aged 60-75 years with renal cell carcinoma.

The chain joins TRBV28 to TRBJ2-1; D is possibly TRBD2 (5 bases). Germline loops: CDR1 MDHEN, CDR2 SYDVKM. V lost 7 bases and J 10 bases, leaving 11 bases between the germline ends. This CDR3 is 11 amino acids long. The CDR3 DNA sequence: TGTGCCAGCACGCTAGCTTCCGAGCAGTTCTTC. It yields the protein CASTLASEQFF.

The rearrangement joins TRBV7-9 to TRBJ1-2; the D is unclear. The CDR3 length is 16 residues. From germline, CDR1 is SEHNR and CDR2 FQNEAQ (reference sequence). Between the trimmed V and J ends, which lost 5 bases and 0 bases, there was a span of 16 bases. The CDR3 region has the DNA TGTGCCAGCAGCCCCTCGGGCAGGTCGTCTAACTATGGCTACACCTTC. Residues: CASSPSGRSSNYGYTF. The full variable domain, in which reference TRBV7-9 and TRBJ1-2 provide the parts outside the CDR3, is DTGVSQNPRHKITKRGQNVTFRCDPISEHNRLYWYRQTLGQGPEFLTYFQNEAQLEKSRLLSDRFSAERPKGSFSTLEIQRTEQGDSAMYLCASSPSGRSSNYGYTFGSGTRLTVV.

The V and J genes are TRBV5-1 and TRBJ2-5; D possibly corresponds to TRBD1 (5 bases). CDR1 is SGHRS and CDR2 is YFSETQ in the germline V gene. V lost 6 bases and J lost 4, with 10 bases in between. This CDR3 has 12 residues. CDR3 DNA: TGCGCCAGCAACGAAGGGGTAGAGACCCAGTACTTC. Translation gives CASNEGVETQYF.

The chain has TRBV6-1 and TRBJ2-7; D is uncertain. The germline V gene has CDR1 MNHNS and CDR2 SASEGT. CDR3 length: 13 amino acids. Trimming shortened V by 2 bases and J by 0 bases, and 5 bases separated the two germline ends. The CDR3 region has the DNA TGTGCCAGCAGTGAACACTCCTCCTACGAGCAGTACTTC. It encodes CASSEHSSYEQYF.

V and J are TRBV30 and TRBJ1-6; tentative D call: TRBD1 (5 bases). The germline V gene encodes CDR1 GTSNPN and CDR2 SVGIG (reference sequence). Deletions cut 2 bases from V and 5 bases from J, with 13 bases between. The CDR3 extends over 15 amino acids. The CDR3: CAWSPGTFHNSPLHF. In DNA, the CDR3 is TGTGCCTGGAGTCCCGGGACTTTCCATAATTCACCCCTCCACTTT.

The chain is built from TRBV6-5 and TRBJ1-6, with 7 bases fitting TRBD1. V was pared by 6 bases and J by 5 bases, with 7 bases of the junction left unmatched. CDR3 size: 15 residues. CDR1 and CDR2 (germline): MNHEY, SVGAGI. In nucleotides, the CDR3 is TGTGCCAGCAGGGGGGGACAGATGGATAATTCACCCCTCCACTTT. Translation: CASRGGQMDNSPLHF.

This clone occurred once. CDR3 amino acids: CASSYEQGAFEQYF. The CDR3 coding sequence is TGTGCCAGCAGTTACGAACAGGGGGCTTTCGAGCAGTACTTC. The chain combines TRBV6-6 with TRBJ2-7; 9 bases are a match to TRBD1. The CDR3 has 14 amino acids. V trimming: 2 bases; J trimming: 6 bases; junction bases outside the gene matches: 5. Germline lookup yields CDR1 MNHNY and CDR2 SVGAGI (reference sequence).

The chain carries TRBV7-2 and TRBJ2-2; D is uncertain. This CDR3 has 13 amino acids. Trimming stripped 1 base from V and 8 bases from J, with 8 bases between. Germline CDR1 is SGHTA and CDR2 is FQGNSA. The CDR3 nucleotides read TGTGCCAGCAGCTTAGTAAGACCGGGGGAGCTGTTTTTT. It encodes CASSLVRPGELFF.

This chain uses TRBV6-1 with TRBJ2-5, with TRBD1 identical over 7 bases. The junction had 11 bases not matched to a gene; V was cut back by 3 bases and J by 13 bases. Germline V lookup: CDR1 MNHNS, CDR2 SASEGT. The CDR3 has 13 amino acids. The CDR3 here is CASSDWDRVPRYF. The CDR3 nucleotides read TGTGCCAGCAGTGACTGGGACAGAGTACCCCGGTACTTC.

This sequence joins TRBV28 and TRBJ2-1; tentatively, D is TRBD1 or TRBD2 (5 bases each). This CDR3 has 18 amino acids. The germline V gene has CDR1 MDHEN and CDR2 SYDVKM. V was cut by 3 bases and J by 0 bases, with 18 bases left in between. As DNA, the CDR3 is TGTGCCAGCAGTTTGTCCATCGGGACCCTCATCTCCTACAATGAGCAGTTCTTC. It specifies CASSLSIGTLISYNEQFF.

CDR3 in DNA: TGTGCCAGTAGTATAGGCCCCTCGTCGTCGTCCGAGCAGTACTTC. Protein sequence: CASSIGPSSSSEQYF. The V call is TRBV19, the J call TRBJ2-7; D is uncertain. CDR1 and CDR2 (germline): LNHDA, SQIVND (reference sequence). The CDR3 is 15 residues long. V lost 1 base and J 6 bases, leaving 16 bases between the germline ends.

The CDR3 coding sequence is TGTGCCAGCAGTTTTGAGCCCACCGGGGAGCTGTTTTTT. Translated: CASSFEPTGELFF. The J gene is TRBJ2-2, the V gene TRBV28; D not resolved. The V end was cut by 3 bases, the J end by 4 bases, with 6 bases between. The CDR3 has 13 amino acids. Germline V gene lookup returns CDR1 MDHEN and CDR2 SYDVKM.

The V and J genes are TRBV2 and TRBJ1-2; D uncertain. This CDR3 contains 12 residues. V was pared by 6 bases and J by 4 bases, with 9 bases between. Germline V gene sequence: CDR1 SNHLY, CDR2 FYNNEI. CDR3 sequence reads: CASRGASYGYTF. In nucleotides, the CDR3 is TGTGCCAGCAGGGGCGCATCCTATGGCTACACCTTC.

V is TRBV2 and J is TRBJ2-7; TRBD1 might be the D (6 bases). CDR1 and CDR2 from the germline V gene are SNHLY and FYNNEI. The CDR3 length is 11 residues. Trimming cost V 10 bases and J 4 bases, with 11 bases left between them. This CDR3 is CATRGDYEQYF. The CDR3 DNA is TGTGCCACCAGGGGAGATTACGAGCAGTACTTC.

The chain employs TRBV27 and TRBJ2-3, with TRBD2 identical over 9 bases. The CDR3 has 16 amino acids. After removal of 0 bases from V and 5 bases from J, the junction contained 6 bases not matched to a gene. From germline, CDR1 is MNHEY and CDR2 SMNVEV (reference sequence). This chain's CDR3 is CASSLSMRGGLDTQYF. The CDR3 bases are TGTGCCAGCAGTTTATCGATGCGGGGGGGCCTAGATACGCAGTATTTT.

The chain is built from TRBV4-1 and TRBJ2-7; D is possibly TRBD1 (6 bases). V was shortened by 4 bases and J by 0 bases, with 13 bases between the two germline ends. The CDR3 has 15 residues. CDR1 is MGHRA and CDR2 is YSYEKL in the germline V gene. Written as DNA, the CDR3 is TGCGCCAGCAGCCCCAGGGACACCTACTCCTACGAGCAGTACTTC. Protein: CASSPRDTYSYEQYF.